This T cell receptor beta chain was found in a study of lymphopenia after photon versus proton radiotherapy. Notes on the study in general: Oligoclonal CD8+ Temra expansion after nadir drove photon patients' diversity drop.

Measured with immunoSEQ multiplex PCR; TCRdb has only the in-frame clones, and not every one. The table has 150,000 or so clones, about nine tenths seen once. Germline V gene data show CDR1 as KGHSH and CDR2 as LQKENI. The CDR3 is made up of 14 amino acids. V shed 3 bases and J shed 2 bases, with 11 bases lying between them. Note on this clone: The antigen is not known.

This TCR derives from a man aged 50 or older with gastric cancer. Sequencing used peripheral blood, obtained from a patient treated with photon-based radiotherapy. The chain links TRBV18 to TRBJ2-7, with D maybe TRBD2 (6 bases). In nucleotides, the CDR3 is TGTGCCAGCTCACCGCGGGACTTTACCTACGAGCAGTACTTC. Its translation is CASSPRDFTYEQYF.